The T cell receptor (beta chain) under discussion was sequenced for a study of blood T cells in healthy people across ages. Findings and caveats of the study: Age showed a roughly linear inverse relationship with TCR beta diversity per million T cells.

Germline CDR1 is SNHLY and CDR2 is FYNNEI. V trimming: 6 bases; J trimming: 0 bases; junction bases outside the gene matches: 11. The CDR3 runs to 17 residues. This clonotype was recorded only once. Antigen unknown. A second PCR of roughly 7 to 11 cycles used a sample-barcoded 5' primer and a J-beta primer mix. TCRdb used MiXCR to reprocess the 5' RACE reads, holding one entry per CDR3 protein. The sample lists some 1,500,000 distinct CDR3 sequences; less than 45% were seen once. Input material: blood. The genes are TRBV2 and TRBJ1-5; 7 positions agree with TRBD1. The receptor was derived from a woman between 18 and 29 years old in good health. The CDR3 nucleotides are TGTGCCAGCAGCGAAACCCGGACAGGCCATAGCAATCAGCCCCAGCATTTT. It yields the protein CASSETRTGHSNQPQHF.